Here is one TCR beta chain with its context. These data originate in a study of blood T cell repertoires in COVID-19. Turning to the study itself: Donors in the United States, Italy and Spain gave samples during acute or convalescent COVID-19. PBMCs, B-cell-depleted T cells, or T cells were the source of the cDNA or gDNA that made up the material.

Methods used by the authors: Estimates of nucleated cell counts were drawn from the amplification of reference gene primers. This table comes from immunoSEQ multiplex PCR, and its TCRdb copy is limited to in-frame clones, with some not included. The DNA gave D and trimming, while V, J and clone size come from that table. The table has fewer than 90,000 clones, roughly 86% seen once. This CDR3 has 16 residues. Trimming cost V 0 bases and J 6 bases; bases outside gene matches: 7. Germline loops: CDR1 PRHDT, CDR2 FYEKMQ (reference sequence). The chain combines TRBV13 with TRBJ2-3; TRBD2 matches 9 bases. Sequenced input: peripheral blood. This TCR was recovered from a man between 70 and 80 years old with active COVID-19. CDR3 sequence: CASSLGVAGVWDTQYF. DNA for the CDR3: TGTGCCAGCAGCTTAGGGGTAGCGGGAGTATGGGATACGCAGTATTTT.